The 5 T cell receptor beta chains presented below share a single source sample, sequenced in a study of cytomegalovirus exposure and HLA in healthy donors. PCR amplification relied on 60 Vbeta primers (plus 13 Jbeta primers). The table came from immunoSEQ multiplex PCR; TCRdb's copy has only in-frame clones and leaves some out. The sample lists more than 85,000 clones, about 80% occurring once. What was sequenced was PBMCs. The receptors originated from a male donor in good health and CMV-seropositive.

The V call is TRBV15, the J call TRBJ2-5; 8 positions match TRBD1. The CDR3 runs to 15 residues. Germline CDR1 reads LNHNV; CDR2 reads YYDKDF (reference sequence). J gave up 5 bases and V 3 bases, and 8 bases lay outside the gene matches. The CDR3 nucleotides read TGTGCCACCAGCAGCCGGACAGGGCTAGGGGAGACCCAGTACTTC. It is translated as CATSSRTGLGETQYF.

The genes are TRBV19 and TRBJ2-7, with 7 bases aligning to TRBD1. Germline assignment: CDR1 LNHDA and CDR2 SQIVND (reference sequence). This CDR3 is 15 amino acids long. V trimming: 2 bases; J trimming: 0 bases; junction bases outside the gene matches: 4. The CDR3 here is CASSITGAHSYEQYF. CDR3 coding DNA: TGTGCCAGTAGTATAACAGGGGCGCACTCCTACGAGCAGTACTTC.

The CDR3 DNA is TGCGCCAGCAGCCAGACTACAGGGGAGGATACGCAGTATTTT. Residues: CASSQTTGEDTQYF. This rearrangement joins TRBV4-3 to TRBJ2-3; 7 positions match TRBD1. The germline gives CDR1 LGHNA, CDR2 YSLEER. The CDR3 length is 14 residues. The trim removed 3 bases at V and 6 bases at J, leaving 6 bases unmatched.

The chain carries TRBV5-6 and TRBJ1-3; D not resolved. The V gene's germline CDR1 is SGHDT and CDR2 YYEEEE. Trimming cost V 1 base and J 0 bases, with 14 bases left between them. The CDR3 length is 17 residues. CDR3 sequence: CASSLRGIWSSGNTIYF. The CDR3 DNA reads as TGTGCCAGCAGCTTGAGAGGGATCTGGAGCTCTGGAAACACCATATATTTT.

This chain uses TRBV6-5 with TRBJ2-7, with 9 nucleotides matching TRBD1. The CDR3 length is 14 residues. The germline gives CDR1 MNHEY, CDR2 SVGAGI. Losses at the gene ends were 7 bases for V and 1 base for J; bases not matched to a gene: 5. The CDR3 region is CASTAGTGSYEQYF. The CDR3 DNA follows: TGTGCCAGCACCGCCGGGACAGGGTCCTACGAGCAGTACTTC.